The clone carrying this T cell receptor beta chain showed up just a few times. These data come from a study of response to subunit inactivated influenza vaccine. J was trimmed by 6 bases and V by 5 bases; bases with no gene match: 9. The germline gives CDR1 MNHNS, CDR2 SASEGT. The CDR3 length is 14 residues. One entry per CDR3 protein results from TCRdb running MiXCR on the RT-PCR reads. Of around 850,000 distinct CDR3 sequences in the sample, roughly 20% were seen once. The sample was PBMCs from blood, taken roughly 5 days after vaccination. V is TRBV6-1 and J is TRBJ2-7, with TRBD1 identical over 8 bases. This TCR was recovered from a man aged 50 to 60 who received an inactivated influenza vaccine. In DNA form, the CDR3 reads TGTGCCAGCAGTACCGGACAGGGAGGTAGCGAGCAGTACTTC. Amino acid sequence: CASSTGQGGSEQYF.